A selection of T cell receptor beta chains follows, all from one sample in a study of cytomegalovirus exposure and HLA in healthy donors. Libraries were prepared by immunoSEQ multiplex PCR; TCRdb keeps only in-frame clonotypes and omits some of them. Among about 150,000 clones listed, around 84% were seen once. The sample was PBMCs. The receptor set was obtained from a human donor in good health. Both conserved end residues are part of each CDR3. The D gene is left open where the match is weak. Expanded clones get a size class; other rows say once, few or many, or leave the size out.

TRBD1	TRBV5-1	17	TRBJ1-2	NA	TGCGCCAGCAGCTTCACGTCGGGACAGCGCCCAAACTATGGCTACACCTTC	CASSFTSGQRPNYGYTF
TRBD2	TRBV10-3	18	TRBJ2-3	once	TGTGCCATCAGTGCCAAGGGGCTAGCGGGGGGATACACAGATACGCAGTATTTT	CAISAKGLAGGYTDTQYF
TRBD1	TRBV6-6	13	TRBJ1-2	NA	TGTGCCAGCAGTTCGGACAGGGAGTATGGCTACACCTTC	CASSSDREYGYTF
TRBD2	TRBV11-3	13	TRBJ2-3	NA	TGTGCCAGCAGCTTGGCGGGAGCTAGATCGCAGTATTTT	CASSLAGARSQYF
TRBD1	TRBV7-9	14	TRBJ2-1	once	TGTGCCAGCAGCTTAACCAGGGGGTACAATGAGCAGTTCTTC	CASSLTRGYNEQFF
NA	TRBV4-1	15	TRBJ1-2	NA	TGCGCCAGCAGCCAAGAGCACAGGGTGGGCTATGGCTACACCTTC	CASSQEHRVGYGYTF
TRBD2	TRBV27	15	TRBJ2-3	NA	TGTGCCAGCAGTTTACAAACTAGCGGGACAGATACGCAGTATTTT	CASSLQTSGTDTQYF
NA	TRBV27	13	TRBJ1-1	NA	TGTGCCAGCAGTCGCGCCCAGGGCGGTGAAGCTTTCTTT	CASSRAQGGEAFF
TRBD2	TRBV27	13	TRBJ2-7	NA	TGTGCCAGCAGTTGGACTAGCAGGTACGAGCAGTACTTC	CASSWTSRYEQYF
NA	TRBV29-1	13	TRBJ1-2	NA	TGCAGCGTTGATGTTAGGGGGGGTCGCGGCTACACCTTC	CSVDVRGGRGYTF
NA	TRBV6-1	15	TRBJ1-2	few	TGTGCCAGCAGTGAAGTCTCCTTGGGGCACTATGGCTACACCTTC	CASSEVSLGHYGYTF
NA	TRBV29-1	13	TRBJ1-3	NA	TGCAACCATAGTACCTACTCTGGAAACACCATATATTTT	CNHSTYSGNTIYF
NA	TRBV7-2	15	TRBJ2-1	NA	TGTGCCAGCAGCTTAAATCAGGGGCCGTACAATGAGCAGTTCTTC	CASSLNQGPYNEQFF
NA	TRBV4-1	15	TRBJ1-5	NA	TGCGCCAGCAGCCAAGAACAGGCTTACAATCAGCCCCAGCATTTT	CASSQEQAYNQPQHF
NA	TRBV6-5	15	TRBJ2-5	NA	TGTGCCAGCAGTTTCGGGGGCGGGAGCACACAGACCCAGTACTTC	CASSFGGGSTQTQYF
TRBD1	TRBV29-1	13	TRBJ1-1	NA	TGCAGCGGAATGACAGGGCGGAACACTGAAGCTTTCTTT	CSGMTGRNTEAFF
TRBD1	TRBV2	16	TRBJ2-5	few	TGTGCCAGCAGTGGGTTTTACTCGGGACAGCAAGAGACCCAGTACTTC	CASSGFYSGQQETQYF
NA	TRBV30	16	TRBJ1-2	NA	TGTGCCTGGAGTAGGGGATTCGGGTCGTCGAGCTATGGCTACACCTTC	CAWSRGFGSSSYGYTF
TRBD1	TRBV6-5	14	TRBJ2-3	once	TGTGCCAGCAGTCAGACAGGGGTGTCGGATACGCAGTATTTT	CASSQTGVSDTQYF
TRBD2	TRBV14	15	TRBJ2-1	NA	TGTGCCAGCAGCCGGTGGAGCGGGAGAAGTAATGAGCAGTTCTTC	CASSRWSGRSNEQFF
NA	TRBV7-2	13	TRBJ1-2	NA	TGTGCCAGCAGCCCAAGAGGAGGACGCGGCTACACCTTC	CASSPRGGRGYTF
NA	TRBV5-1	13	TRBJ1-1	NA	TGCGCCAGCAGCTTGGCCTTGAACACTGAAGCTTTCTTT	CASSLALNTEAFF
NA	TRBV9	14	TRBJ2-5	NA	TGTGCCAGCAGCTCCGGGAACCTACAAGAGACCCAGTACTTC	CASSSGNLQETQYF
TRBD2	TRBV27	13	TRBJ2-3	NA	TGTGCCAGCACCCCAGCGGGAGTGGATACGCAGTATTTT	CASTPAGVDTQYF
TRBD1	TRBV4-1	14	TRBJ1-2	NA	TGCGCCAGCAGCCAAGAGGGACAGGGGTATGGCTACACCTTC	CASSQEGQGYGYTF
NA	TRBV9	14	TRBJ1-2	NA	TGTGCCAGCAGCCCCTTGATGGCGGGGTATGGCTACACCTTC	CASSPLMAGYGYTF
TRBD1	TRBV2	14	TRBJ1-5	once	TGTGCCAGCAGTGGACAGGGAAAGGATCAGCCCCAGCATTTT	CASSGQGKDQPQHF
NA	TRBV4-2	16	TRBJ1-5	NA	TGTGCCAGCAGCCAAGAGTGGGGGGAGAGCAATCAGCCCCAGCATTTT	CASSQEWGESNQPQHF
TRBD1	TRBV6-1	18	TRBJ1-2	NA	TGTGCCAGCAGTGAAGTAGGAGGGGCAGGGGGCGATTCGAGTGGCTACACCTTC	CASSEVGGAGGDSSGYTF
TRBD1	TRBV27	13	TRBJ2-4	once	TGTGCCAGCAGTCCAGGGACAGGGTTCATTCAGTACTTC	CASSPGTGFIQYF
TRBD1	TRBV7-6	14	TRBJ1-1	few	TGTGCCAGCAGCCCCTGGGACAGAAACACTGAAGCTTTCTTT	CASSPWDRNTEAFF
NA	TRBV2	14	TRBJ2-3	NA	TGTGCCAGCAGTGCAGGGCTTAGCACAGATACGCAGTATTTT	CASSAGLSTDTQYF